The TCR beta chain described here comes from a study of shared clonotypes between healthy human individuals. Loaded into unsorted PBMC replicate PCRs was roughly 310 ng DNA, 25,000 to 35,000 T cell genomes. Assay: immunoSEQ multiplex PCR; the TCRdb copy retains only in-frame clones and omits some. Among about 490,000 clones listed, about 82% were seen once. Donors were Caucasian adults residing in Nashville, Tennessee, USA. The CDR3 extends over 15 amino acids. Per the germline V gene, CDR1 is ENHRY and CDR2 is SYGVKD. V gave up 0 bases and J gave up 2 bases, with 11 bases separating them. This chain uses TRBV10-3 with TRBJ2-7; the D gene is possibly TRBD1 (6 bases). This receptor was obtained from a middle-aged woman in good health. Some clones in this sample may be carry-over from other donors' samples. Sequencing was carried out using PBMCs. The CDR3, as DNA: TGTGCCATCAGTGAGTCGGCAGGGGCCGCCTACGAGCAGTACTTC. Amino acids: CAISESAGAAYEQYF.